A selection of T cell receptor beta chains follows, all from one sample in a study of shared T cell receptors in the human thymus. The assay was immunoSEQ multiplex PCR, and TCRdb's table has in-frame clones only and misses some. The sample has more than 550,000 clones; approximately 89% are singletons. These data were likewise used in another study, on human thymus T cells.

Sequencing was carried out using thymocytes. The source is a boy younger than two with a congenital heart defect. Both conserved end residues are part of each CDR3. The D gene is left open where the match is weak. Size is stated for part of the rows, as once, few or many counts, or as a class when the clone is expanded.

J gene,CDR3 length,D gene,V gene,clone size,CDR3 DNA,CDR3 protein
TRBJ1-1,18,TRBD1,TRBV10-2,NA,TGCGCCAGCAGTTCGGGACAGGGGGTACGCGGCGCTGTCACTGAAGCTTTCTTT,CASSSGQGVRGAVTEAFF
TRBJ1-5,15,NA,TRBV7-9,NA,TGTGCCAGCAGCCCCGACGGGGGGCACAATCAGCCCCAGCATTTT,CASSPDGGHNQPQHF
TRBJ2-7,14,NA,TRBV7-6,few,TGTGCCAGCAGCTTCCGGGAAGGTAACTACGAGCAGTACTTC,CASSFREGNYEQYF
TRBJ1-1,17,TRBD1,TRBV7-2,NA,TGTGCCAGCAGCCCCACCCGGGACAGGGAATGGGACACTGAAGCTTTCTTT,CASSPTRDREWDTEAFF
TRBJ1-5,17,NA,TRBV4-1,NA,TGCGCCAGCAGCCAAGAGTCGGGGAGGTTAGAGAATCAGCCCCAGCATTTT,CASSQESGRLENQPQHF
TRBJ1-6,14,NA,TRBV6-1,NA,TGTGCCAGCAGTAATGGCAGGTATAATTCCCCCCTCCACTTT,CASSNGRYNSPLHF
TRBJ2-2,15,NA,TRBV2,NA,TGTGCCAGCAGTGAAGGGGGGCTCGACACCGGGGAGCTGTTTTTT,CASSEGGLDTGELFF
TRBJ2-2,18,NA,TRBV2,few,TGTGCCAGCAGTGACGGGCTCGGGGTAGCGGAAAACACCGGGGAGCTGTTTTTT,CASSDGLGVAENTGELFF
TRBJ2-1,15,NA,TRBV29-1,NA,TGCAGCGTTGACAGGCCTACTTACTCCTACAATGAGCAGTTCTTC,CSVDRPTYSYNEQFF
TRBJ1-2,17,TRBD1,TRBV30,NA,TGTGCCTGGATGTGGTTCCGAAGGACAGGGGTCGAGGGTGGCTACACCTTC,CAWMWFRRTGVEGGYTF
TRBJ1-2,18,TRBD1,TRBV5-8,few,TGTGCCAGCAGCTTGTTGGGTGGGGGACAGAAAGATAACTATGGCTACACCTTC,CASSLLGGGQKDNYGYTF
TRBJ2-1,18,TRBD2,TRBV2,NA,TGTGCCAGCAGCCCCGGGACTAGCGGGTTTGTATCCTACAATGAGCAGTTCTTC,CASSPGTSGFVSYNEQFF
TRBJ2-6,17,NA,TRBV10-3,NA,TGTGCCATCAGTGAGTCGGGCAGCAACTCTGGGGCCAACGTCCTGACTTTC,CAISESGSNSGANVLTF
TRBJ2-3,14,NA,TRBV19,NA,TGTGCCAGTAGTATTGAGGGGGGGCCAGATACGCAGTATTTT,CASSIEGGPDTQYF
TRBJ1-1,11,TRBD1,TRBV27,NA,TGTGCCAGCAGTGCAGGGGGACGGGCTTTCTTT,CASSAGGRAFF
TRBJ2-7,13,NA,TRBV2,NA,TGTGCCAGCAGTGGACAGGCTAGCTACGAGCAGTACTTC,CASSGQASYEQYF
TRBJ1-2,19,TRBD1,TRBV5-1,NA,TGCGCCAGCAGCTTGGAAGAACCGGGACAGAGTAGGCCCGGGGATGGCTACACCTTC,CASSLEEPGQSRPGDGYTF
TRBJ2-7,12,TRBD1,TRBV29-1,NA,TGCAGCGTGAGAACAGGGGGCGGTGAGCAGTACTTC,CSVRTGGGEQYF
TRBJ1-1,14,NA,TRBV30,NA,TGTGCCTGGAGTTCCGGGGGGCGGAACACTGAAGCTTTCTTT,CAWSSGGRNTEAFF
TRBJ2-3,14,NA,TRBV7-8,NA,TGTGCCAGCAGCTTTTCCTTGTCCACGAGTACGCAGTATTTT,CASSFSLSTSTQYF
TRBJ2-3,18,TRBD2,TRBV28,NA,TGTGCCAGCAGCGCACTACTAGCGGGGCCCGGTTGCACAGATACGCAGTATTTT,CASSALLAGPGCTDTQYF
TRBJ2-3,17,TRBD2,TRBV5-6,NA,TGTGCCAGCAGCCTCTATACTAGCGGGGGGGCGACAGATACGCAGTATTTT,CASSLYTSGGATDTQYF
TRBJ2-2,12,NA,TRBV10-2,NA,TGCGCCAGCACTAGGCGCACCGGGGAGCTGTTTTTT,CASTRRTGELFF
TRBJ1-1,15,NA,TRBV28,NA,TGTGCCAGCAGTTTAGGGCGGGGGGGAAGCACTGAAGCTTTCTTT,CASSLGRGGSTEAFF
TRBJ2-4,18,TRBD2,TRBV4-1,NA,TGCGCCAGCAGCCAAGAGGGACTAGCAATACCAGCCAAAAACATTCAGTACTTC,CASSQEGLAIPAKNIQYF
TRBJ2-7,12,NA,TRBV14,NA,TGTGCCAGCAGCCAGCGGGGCCACGAGCAGTACTTC,CASSQRGHEQYF
TRBJ2-2,14,NA,TRBV5-6,NA,TGTGCCAGCAGCTTCCGGTTGGACACCGGGGAGCTGTTTTTT,CASSFRLDTGELFF
TRBJ1-4,18,TRBD1,TRBV28,NA,TGTGCCAGCAGTTTCCTAATAGGACAGGGGATGTCTAGGGAAAAACTGTTTTTT,CASSFLIGQGMSREKLFF
TRBJ2-3,14,NA,TRBV5-1,NA,TGCGCCAGCAGTCAGCAGGGTAATACAGATACGCAGTATTTT,CASSQQGNTDTQYF
TRBJ1-2,16,NA,TRBV7-8,NA,TGTGCCAGCAGCACGAACGCAGGGAAGGGTAACTATGGCTACACCTTC,CASSTNAGKGNYGYTF
TRBJ2-1,19,TRBD1,TRBV4-3,NA,TGCGCCAGCAGCCAAGACAGGACAGGGGCCATTTCCTCCTACAATGAGCAGTTCTTC,CASSQDRTGAISSYNEQFF
TRBJ1-1,14,NA,TRBV11-2,NA,TGTGCCAGCAGCTTAGGAAGAGGCCAGCTTGAAGCTTTCTTT,CASSLGRGQLEAFF
TRBJ1-1,14,NA,TRBV12-5,NA,TGTGCTAGTGGTTTGCCGACCAGTCAGGATGAAGCTTTCTTT,CASGLPTSQDEAFF
TRBJ2-7,15,NA,TRBV4-3,NA,TGCGCCAGCAGCCCTGACTACTACGGAGCCTACGAGCAGTACTTC,CASSPDYYGAYEQYF
TRBJ2-3,15,TRBD2,TRBV7-9,NA,TGTGCCAGCAGCCTACTAGCGGGAGGGGTTGATACGCAGTATTTT,CASSLLAGGVDTQYF
TRBJ2-7,13,NA,TRBV28,NA,TGTGCCAGCAGTTCGGGACACGACTACGAGCAGTACTTC,CASSSGHDYEQYF
TRBJ2-7,15,TRBD2,TRBV4-3,NA,TGCGCCAGCAGCCAAGACCGGGACTATGATTACGAGCAGTACTTC,CASSQDRDYDYEQYF
TRBJ2-3,16,TRBD2,TRBV29-1,NA,TGCAGCGTCTGGACTAGCGGGGGGGCAATGGCAGATACGCAGTATTTT,CSVWTSGGAMADTQYF
TRBJ2-5,16,TRBD2,TRBV6-5,NA,TGTGCCAGCAGTTACTCGAAGGCTAGCGGGAGTGAGACCCAGTACTTC,CASSYSKASGSETQYF
TRBJ2-1,20,TRBD2,TRBV4-3,NA,TGCGCCAGCAGCAGATACAGCGGGGGGCCAGATCTGAGCTCCTACAATGAGCAGTTCTTC,CASSRYSGGPDLSSYNEQFF
TRBJ2-1,13,TRBD2,TRBV14,once,TGTGCCAGCAGCCTCCCTGGGAGGGAGGAGCAGTTCTTC,CASSLPGREEQFF
TRBJ2-7,13,NA,TRBV7-6,NA,TGTGCCAGCAGCTTAAGGGCAGGGTACGAGCAGTACTTC,CASSLRAGYEQYF
TRBJ2-7,17,NA,TRBV4-3,NA,TGCGCCAGCAGCCAAGATCGGTACGTCGGGGGAACCTACGAGCAGTACTTC,CASSQDRYVGGTYEQYF
TRBJ2-7,16,TRBD1,TRBV6-4,NA,TGTGCCAGCAGTGACTCCCTGACAGGGAAAACCTACGAGCAGTACTTC,CASSDSLTGKTYEQYF
TRBJ2-1,14,TRBD2,TRBV28,once,TGTGCCAGCACGGCGGGCGGGAGAGTCAATGAGCAGTTCTTC,CASTAGGRVNEQFF
TRBJ2-4,14,NA,TRBV5-8,NA,TGTGCCAGCAGCTTAGTACTAGCCAAAAACATTCAGTACTTC,CASSLVLAKNIQYF
TRBJ2-5,15,TRBD2,TRBV6-5,NA,TGTGCCAGCAGTTCGACTAGCGGCCCCCAAGAGACCCAGTACTTC,CASSSTSGPQETQYF
TRBJ2-7,18,NA,TRBV19,NA,TGTGCCAGTAGTATCGTTGCCCTACCTCCCCTGTCAGGGAACGAGCAGTACTTC,CASSIVALPPLSGNEQYF
TRBJ1-1,12,NA,TRBV29-1,NA,TGCAGCGTCAGGCAGCCGTACACTGAAGCTTTCTTT,CSVRQPYTEAFF
TRBJ1-2,13,TRBD1,TRBV28,once,TGTGCCAGCAGTCGACAGGGAATCTCTGGCTACACCTTC,CASSRQGISGYTF
TRBJ2-1,15,NA,TRBV10-1,NA,TGCGCCAGCAGTGAGGGAGGGGGCAGCAACAATGAGCAGTTCTTC,CASSEGGGSNNEQFF
TRBJ1-5,18,TRBD1,TRBV4-1,NA,TGCGCCAGCAGCCCAAGAGGACAGGGTAAGGTCGGCAATCAGCCCCAGCATTTT,CASSPRGQGKVGNQPQHF
TRBJ1-1,11,NA,TRBV28,NA,TGTGCCAGCAGTTTAGAATGCGACAGGATCTTT,CASSLECDRIF
TRBJ2-5,15,TRBD2,TRBV25-1,NA,TGTGCCAGCAGGGGGACTAGCGGGGGTCGGGAGACCCAGTACTTC,CASRGTSGGRETQYF